This passage covers 2 T cell receptor beta chains from one sample sequenced in a study of blood T cell repertoires in COVID-19. This table comes from immunoSEQ multiplex PCR, and its TCRdb copy is limited to in-frame clones, with some not included. The data show approximately 100,000 clones, with over 60% seen just once and around 4.2% held by the top ten. Sequenced: peripheral blood. The receptor set was obtained from a human donor in a cohort sampled during active or convalescent COVID-19.

The chain has TRBV7-9 and TRBJ2-5; 9 nucleotides align to TRBD2. Germline-derived CDR1 and CDR2 are SEHNR and FQNEAQ (reference sequence). J gave up 4 bases and V 5 bases, and 8 bases lay outside the gene matches. The CDR3 is made up of 15 amino acids. The CDR3 DNA reads TGTGCCAGCAGCCAAAAGTTAGCGGGAGCAGAGACCCAGTACTTC. The encoded protein is CASSQKLAGAETQYF.

This chain links TRBV4-3 with TRBJ2-7; 14 bases are a match to TRBD2. The germline CDR1 and CDR2 sequences are LGHNA and YSLEER. CDR3 size: 16 residues. V lost 2 bases and J lost 7; bases outside the gene matches: 7. The CDR3 DNA reads TGCGCCAGCAGCCAATTGGGACTAGCGGGGGCTGGGGAGCAGTACTTC. It is translated as CASSQLGLAGAGEQYF.